This T cell receptor beta chain was recorded in a study of cytomegalovirus exposure and HLA in healthy donors. The PCR had 60 Vbeta and 13 Jbeta primers. The assay was immunoSEQ multiplex PCR, and TCRdb's table has in-frame clones only and misses some. The table has roughly 140,000 clones, 78% seen once. V lost 1 base to trimming and J lost 1 base, with 10 bases between them. The CDR3 is 15 residues long. Looked up from germline, CDR1 is SEHNR and CDR2 is FQNEAQ (reference sequence). Material: PBMCs. The V gene is TRBV7-9, the J gene TRBJ1-1, with D tentatively TRBD1 (6 bases). The TCR comes from a man aged 35-49 years in good health and CMV-seropositive. The CDR3 DNA reads TGTGCCAGCAGCTTAGGAGGGGGGGGGAACACTGAAGCTTTCTTT. Translation gives CASSLGGGGNTEAFF.